This TCR beta chain was retrieved from a study of blood T cell repertoires in COVID-19. There are 15 residues in the CDR3. J gave up 2 bases and V 3 bases, and 7 bases lay outside the gene matches. Germline-derived CDR1 and CDR2 are KGHSH and LQKENI. Repertoires were generated with immunoSEQ multiplex PCR, while TCRdb's copy carries only in-frame clones and drops some. Counted here are 250,000 to 400,000 clones, around nine tenths occurring once; the ten biggest clones make up around 2.7%. Input material: PBMCs or T cells enriched from blood (not recorded which). The sequence was obtained from a man aged 60 to 69 who had recovered from COVID-19. V is TRBV18 and J is TRBJ2-7; 7 bases map to TRBD2. In DNA, the CDR3 is TGTGCCAGCTCACCCCGGGGGGAGCCGACCTACGAGCAGTACTTC. Its protein is CASSPRGEPTYEQYF.